The clone carrying this TCR beta chain occurred a few times. These data belong to a study of blood T cell repertoires in COVID-19. Authors' data handling: Reference gene primer amplification gave estimated nucleated cell counts. Clones were read by immunoSEQ multiplex PCR, and TCRdb kept only the in-frame ones, dropping some. The D gene and trimming were derived from the DNA, and the V and J assignments and clone size from that table. Among around 76,000 clones listed, around 80% were seen once. V lost 5 bases, J lost 3 bases, and 2 bases stayed unmatched. The CDR3 loop spans 13 amino acids. Germline V CDR1 and CDR2: SGHRS, YFSETQ.

The TCR originated in a woman older than 75 with active or convalescent COVID-19. The sample consisted of peripheral blood. This rearrangement joins TRBV5-1 to TRBJ1-1; 9 bases line up with TRBD1. CDR3 in amino acids: CASSRTGDTEAFF. The DNA of the CDR3 is TGCGCCAGCAGTCGGACAGGGGACACTGAAGCTTTCTTT.